These 28 T cell receptor beta chains share one sample of origin, sequenced in a study of early T cells in non-severe SARS-CoV-2 infection (dated by TCRdb to the early 2020s). Libraries were made using 5' RACE. Sequencer: NextSeq 500. TCRdb applied fastp at Q25 and MiXCR to the public reads, then kept only in-frame beta chains. CDR3 protein duplicates are merged, each entry listing the most common genes and DNA. In this sample the table shows under 35,000 distinct CDR3 sequences, about 4.6% of which occur a single time. The ten largest clones capture 9.5% to 13% of the sample. Sequenced input: whole blood. The receptors stem from an adult who was a healthcare worker with PCR-confirmed SARS-CoV-2 infection or an uninfected control (not recorded which).

The table lists this clonotype with many counts. The chain employs TRBV12-3 or TRBV12-4 and TRBJ1-1; D gene ambiguous. Trimming cost V 4 bases and J 1 base, with 13 bases left between them. This CDR3 has 15 residues. The CDR3 nucleotides are TGTGCCAGCAGTTCGGCGGACGGAAGGAACACTGAAGCTTTCTTT. This sequence encodes CASSSADGRNTEAFF.

This clonotype came up many times. This sequence joins TRBV15 and TRBJ2-7, with D unresolved. This CDR3 spans 14 amino acids. V gave up 0 bases and J gave up 7 bases, with 13 bases separating them. The germline CDR1 and CDR2 sequences are LNHNV and YYDKDF (reference sequence). CDR3 nucleotides: TGTGCCACCAGCAGAGATACGGGCCTTCGAGAGCAGTACTTC. Its protein product is CATSRDTGLREQYF.

This clonotype was detected only a few times. V gene TRBV12-3 or TRBV12-4 combines with J gene TRBJ1-2; D is ambiguous. V lost 6 bases and J 8 bases, leaving 16 bases between the germline ends. The CDR3 covers 13 residues. The CDR3 is CASSSAGRRGYTF. CDR3 nucleotide sequence: TGTGCCAGCAGCTCCGCTGGGAGGAGGGGCTACACCTTC.

This clonotype was picked up many times. The V call is TRBV2, the J call TRBJ1-4; D gene uncertain. The germline V and J ends were trimmed by 6 bases and 7 bases, with 18 bases remaining between them. Germline-derived CDR1 and CDR2 are SNHLY and FYNNEI. The CDR3 runs to 15 residues. The DNA of the CDR3 is TGTGCCAGCAGGAGAGGACGGAGCACGGGTGAAAAACTGTTTTTT. This gives the protein CASRRGRSTGEKLFF.

In this sample, this clonotype turned up many times. This chain connects TRBV6-6 to TRBJ2-3, with D possibly being TRBD1 or TRBD2 (5 bases each). CDR1 and CDR2 from the germline V gene are MNHNY and SVGAGI (reference sequence). V lost 0 bases to trimming and J lost 6 bases, with 16 bases between them. CDR3 length: 16 amino acids. The CDR3 region is CASSYSPASGTDTQYF. Here the CDR3 DNA reads TGTGCCAGCAGTTACTCGCCGGCCTCCGGGACGGATACGCAGTATTTT.

This clonotype was seen ten or more times. The chain recombines TRBV14 with TRBJ1-2; D gene ambiguous. The CDR3 runs to 12 residues. CDR1 and CDR2 from the germline V gene are SGHDN and FVKESK. V lost 0 bases, J lost 7 bases, and 6 bases lay in between. CDR3 sequence: CASSQESAGYTF. CDR3 coding DNA: TGTGCCAGCAGCCAAGAAAGCGCTGGCTACACCTTC.

The table lists this clonotype with many counts. The gene calls are TRBV21-1 and TRBJ1-3; TRBD1, the table's D call, was not compared with the DNA. TRBV21-1 counts as a pseudogene. The CDR3 totals 21 residues. The CDR3 protein is CASSETGQGYGYHTSGNTIYF. The CDR3 bases are TGTGCCAGCAGTGAAACCGGACAGGGTTACGGCTATCATACCTCTGGAAACACCATATATTTT.

The chain recombines TRBV12-3 or TRBV12-4 with TRBJ1-4; D is undetermined. CDR3 length: 12 residues. Trimming removed 7 bases from V and 8 bases from J, with 11 bases in between. In DNA, the CDR3 is TGTGCCAGCACGGGGTTTCGAGAAAAACTGTTTTTT. Translated, it gives CASTGFREKLFF.

This clonotype was observed at least ten times. The genes are TRBV28 and TRBJ1-2; perhaps TRBD1 as D (6 bases). The germline V and J ends were trimmed by 5 bases and 8 bases, with 12 bases remaining between them. Germline V gene data show CDR1 as MDHEN and CDR2 as SYDVKM. This CDR3 region has 12 residues. The CDR3 here is CASSLTGRGYTF. CDR3 nucleotide sequence: TGTGCCAGCAGTCTGACAGGCAGGGGCTACACCTTC.

V and J are TRBV6-5 and TRBJ1-2; tentative D call: TRBD1 (5 bases). Trimming removed 0 bases at V and 2 bases at J, with 10 bases between. The CDR3 covers 15 residues. Germline CDR1 MNHEY, CDR2 SVGAGI. The CDR3 spells CASSYSRGANYGYTF. CDR3 nucleotide sequence: TGTGCCAGCAGTTACTCGCGCGGGGCAAACTATGGCTACACCTTC.

Ten or more counts support this clonotype. The gene calls are TRBV5-1 and TRBJ1-5; possible D gene TRBD1, 6 bases. Germline assignment: CDR1 SGHRS and CDR2 YFSETQ. The CDR3 totals 18 residues. V was pared by 2 bases and J by 11 bases, with 29 bases between. The CDR3 bases are TGCGCCAGCAGCTTCCCCCACCTTCCCAGGGGTTCGCGCAAAACCCAGCATTTT. Protein product: CASSFPHLPRGSRKTQHF.

This clonotype was seen repeatedly, ten times or more. The CDR3 DNA is TGTGCCAGCAGCTTGGGGGGGACTCTAAACACTGAAGCTTTCTTT. Encoded protein: CASSLGGTLNTEAFF. This chain links TRBV7-8 with TRBJ1-1; possible D gene TRBD1, 5 bases. The CDR3 has 15 residues. Trimming stripped 3 bases from V and 2 bases from J, with 13 bases between. Germline V gene data show CDR1 as SGHVS and CDR2 as FQNEAQ. Full variable domain (outside the CDR3, taken from reference TRBV7-8 and TRBJ1-1): GAGVSQSPRYKVAKRGQDVALRCDPISGHVSLFWYQQALGQGPEFLTYFQNEAQLDKSGLPSDRFFAERPEGSVSTLKIQRTQQEDSAVYLCASSLGGTLNTEAFFGQGTRLTVV.

This clonotype was seen repeatedly, ten times or more. The chain carries TRBV29-1 and TRBJ2-3, with TRBD1 as a possible D gene (5 bases). This CDR3 is 16 amino acids long. V gave up 6 bases and J gave up 2 bases, with 21 bases separating them. The V gene's germline CDR1 is SQVTM and CDR2 ANQGSEA. The CDR3 loop is CSVPNSPDSFTDTQYF. CDR3 bases: TGCAGCGTCCCAAATAGCCCCGACAGTTTCACAGATACGCAGTATTTT.

This clonotype occurred a few times. CDR3 bases: TGTGCCAGCAGTGAAGACGGGACAGCTGCCTTCGGTACTGAAGCTTTCTTT. This sequence encodes CASSEDGTAAFGTEAFF. The genes are TRBV6-2 or TRBV6-3 and TRBJ1-1; the match to TRBD1 covers 7 bases. Per germline, CDR1 MNHEY and CDR2 SVGEGT. This CDR3 is built from 17 residues. The V gene end was trimmed by 5 bases and the J gene end by 5 bases; junction bases not matched to a gene: 17.

In this sample, this clonotype turned up many times. The J gene is TRBJ2-2, the V gene TRBV7-3; the D gene is possibly TRBD2 (6 bases). CDR3 length: 17 residues. Trimming cost V 5 bases and J 6 bases, with 22 bases left between them. Germline V gives CDR1 SGHTA, CDR2 FQGTGA. The CDR3 region is CASSPGNPGERSGELFF. The CDR3 DNA follows: TGTGCCAGCAGCCCCGGCAATCCGGGAGAAAGGTCCGGGGAGCTGTTTTTT.

This chain joins TRBV28 and TRBJ1-2; tentatively, D is TRBD1 (6 bases). The V gene's germline CDR1 is MDHEN and CDR2 SYDVKM. CDR3 length: 12 amino acids. Trimming removed 5 bases at V and 5 bases at J, with 9 bases between. The CDR3 sequence: CASSRTGYGYTF. The CDR3 DNA follows: TGTGCCAGCAGTCGAACAGGGTATGGCTACACCTTC.

This clonotype was seen only a few times. The J gene is TRBJ2-1, the V gene TRBV18, with D hard to call. CDR1 is KGHSH and CDR2 is LQKENI in the germline V gene. V lost 2 bases, J lost 0 bases, and 8 bases lay in between. The CDR3 is 15 amino acids. The CDR3 sequence: CASSPGLDSYNEQFF. The CDR3 DNA sequence: TGTGCCAGCTCACCAGGTCTGGACTCCTACAATGAGCAGTTCTTC.

This clonotype occurred many times. V usage is TRBV11-2 and J usage is TRBJ2-7; 9 bases line up with TRBD2. V dropped 5 bases and J dropped 4; count of bases not matched to a gene: 12. The CDR3 contains 16 residues. The V gene's germline CDR1 is SGHAT and CDR2 FQNNGV. The CDR3: CASSPLISGSPYEQYF. The CDR3 DNA follows: TGTGCCAGCAGCCCACTCATTAGCGGGAGCCCGTACGAGCAGTACTTC.

At least ten counts were recorded for this clonotype. The chain employs TRBV12-3 or TRBV12-4 and TRBJ1-1; 8 bases fit TRBD1. The V gene end was trimmed by 2 bases and the J gene end by 4 bases; junction bases not matched to a gene: 12. The CDR3 totals 17 residues. The CDR3, as DNA: TGTGCCAGCAGTTTAATCTATGGAGGACAGGGATCCACTGAAGCTTTCTTT. Its translation is CASSLIYGGQGSTEAFF.

The V gene is TRBV6-1, the J gene TRBJ2-1; 12 nucleotides line up with TRBD2. Germline CDR1 MNHNS, CDR2 SASEGT. CDR3 length equals 18 residues. Trimming removed 7 bases from V and 2 bases from J; junction bases left unmatched: 12. The CDR3 loop reads CASKPLAGGRPAYNEQFF. In nucleotides, the CDR3 is TGTGCCAGCAAGCCACTAGCGGGGGGCCGCCCCGCCTACAATGAGCAGTTCTTC.

This clonotype was picked up many times. This chain connects TRBV5-1 to TRBJ2-7, with 7 bases identical to TRBD1. V shed 3 bases and J 3 bases; nucleotides not matched to a gene: 6. This CDR3 is built from 14 residues. Germline V gene data show CDR1 as SGHRS and CDR2 as YFSETQ. CDR3 nucleotide sequence: TGCGCCAGCAGCTCGGGACAGAACAACTACGAGCAGTACTTC. Protein: CASSSGQNNYEQYF. Complete variable domain (other parts from reference TRBV5-1 and TRBJ2-7): KAGVTQTPRYLIKTRGQQVTLSCSPISGHRSVSWYQQTPGQGLQFLFEYFSETQRNKGNFPGRFSGRQFSNSRSEMNVSTLELGDSALYLCASSSGQNNYEQYFGPGTRLTVT.

The CDR3 is CSAHLGGSGRYNEQFF. CDR3 coding DNA: TGCAGTGCTCACCTAGGGGGTAGCGGGCGTTACAATGAGCAGTTCTTC. The chain joins TRBV20-1 to TRBJ2-1, with D perhaps matching TRBD2 (7 bases). This CDR3 is built from 16 residues. Germline values: CDR1 DFQATT, CDR2 SNEGSKA (reference sequence). V gave up 5 bases and J gave up 4 bases, with 21 bases separating them.

The chain couples TRBV4-2 to TRBJ1-2, with D possibly being TRBD1 (5 bases). The CDR3 runs to 15 residues. In germline, CDR1 is LGHNA, CDR2 YNFKEQ. V lost 0 bases and J lost 0, with 8 bases in between. The CDR3 coding sequence is TGTGCCAGCAGCCAAGATTTGACAGCTAACTATGGCTACACCTTC. Translating it yields CASSQDLTANYGYTF.

This clonotype has more than one count but fewer than ten. J is TRBJ2-2 and V is TRBV2, with 7 bases that match TRBD2. With 6 bases clipped from V and 1 base from J, the junction kept 8 bases outside the gene matches. The CDR3 totals 16 residues. Germline CDR1 is SNHLY and CDR2 is FYNNEI. The DNA of the CDR3 is TGTGCCAGCAGAAAACTAACGGGAGGGAACACCGGGGAGCTGTTTTTT. Translating it yields CASRKLTGGNTGELFF.

This clonotype was seen many times. V gene TRBV7-9 combines with J gene TRBJ1-1; perhaps TRBD1 as D (5 bases). The CDR3 runs to 13 residues. Between the trimmed V and J ends, which lost 4 bases and 1 base, there was a span of 7 bases. CDR1 SEHNR and CDR2 FQNEAQ come from the germline V gene (reference sequence). CDR3 nucleotides: TGTGCCAGCAGCTCACAGGCGAACACTGAAGCTTTCTTT. This gives the protein CASSSQANTEAFF.

At least ten counts were recorded for this clonotype. The rearrangement uses TRBV3-1 and TRBJ1-2; perhaps TRBD1 as D (6 bases). In germline, CDR1 is LGHDT, CDR2 YNNKEL (reference sequence). This CDR3 spans 12 amino acids. Trimming removed 1 base at V and 7 bases at J, with 7 bases between. The CDR3 DNA is TGTGCCAGCAGCCAAGGGACAGCTGGCTACACCTTC. Amino acid sequence: CASSQGTAGYTF.

This sequence joins TRBV29-1 and TRBJ2-3, with 7 bases fitting TRBD2. This CDR3 has 13 residues. J was trimmed by 6 bases and V by 4 bases; bases with no gene match: 7. Germline loops: CDR1 SQVTM, CDR2 ANQGSEA. In nucleotides, the CDR3 is TGCAGCGTTGTGAGACGGGGGGTGGATACGCAGTATTTT. Protein sequence: CSVVRRGVDTQYF.

This clonotype has at least ten counts. The genes are TRBV29-1 and TRBJ2-1; tentatively, D is TRBD1 (6 bases). CDR1 and CDR2 from the germline V gene are SQVTM and ANQGSEA. Trimming shortened V by 1 base and J by 10 bases, and 17 bases separated the two germline ends. CDR3 length: 14 amino acids. The CDR3 is CSVEGGTGSREQFF. The CDR3 nucleotides read TGCAGCGTTGAAGGCGGAACAGGGTCCAGGGAGCAGTTCTTC.